This T cell receptor (beta chain) was profiled in a study of cytomegalovirus exposure and HLA in healthy donors. Turning to the study itself: From roughly 180 million T cells, an earlier analysis saw 117 million unique TCR beta sequences. Study-wide points: Common viral pathogens seemed to be connected with several of the most significant clusters, according to a later analysis. There were some V segments, including TRBV6-2 and TRBV6-3, excluded as indistinguishable.

Both 60 Vbeta primers and 13 Jbeta primers went into the PCR. Clones were sequenced by immunoSEQ multiplex PCR, and TCRdb holds only the in-frame ones, with some missing. The data show 120,000 or so clones, 75% to 90% seen once. The length of the CDR3 is 17 residues. V was pared by 1 base and J by 2 bases, with 6 bases of the junction left unmatched. Germline V gene lookup returns CDR1 SGHTS and CDR2 YDEGEE. About this clone itself: As yet, its antigen is unknown.

J is TRBJ1-5 and V is TRBV5-8, with 10 nucleotides matching TRBD1. The sequencing input was PBMCs. The sequence was obtained from a man aged 35-49 years in good health and CMV-seronegative. The CDR3 region has the DNA TGTGCCAGCAGCTTGTTGGGACAGGGGTTGGGCAATCAGCCCCAGCATTTT. This encodes CASSLLGQGLGNQPQHF.